This is a list of T cell receptor beta chains from one sample in a study of CD8+CD57+ T cells in acquired aplastic anemia. TCRdb redid the calling of the reads with MiXCR, one entry per CDR3 protein. This table has 400,000 to 450,000 distinct CDR3 sequences, around 72% appearing once. Sequenced input: sorted CD4+, CD8+, or CD8+CD57+ T cells (not recorded which) from PBMCs. Source of these receptors: a human donor in good health, serving as a control. CDR3s include the opening cysteine and the closing phenylalanine or tryptophan.

V | CDR3
TRBV30 | CAWRGSSANYGYTF
TRBV25-1 | CASSESSGTGHEKLFF
TRBV5-1 | CASMDREKTQYF
TRBV5-5 | CASSLWDTNTEAFF
TRBV25-1 | CASSPRTGGALSGYTF
TRBV24-1 | CATSDMAGELFF
TRBV7-2 | CASSSTQGSEQYF
TRBV2 | CASSEQGSYGYTF
TRBV20-1 | CSASPGPGPTDYGYTF
TRBV19 | CASQSDLTPNTEAFF
TRBV7-2 | CASSESAYNSPLLF
TRBV10-3 | CAMGSAGPRTYEQYF
TRBV5-4 | CASSALAGNTDTQYF
TRBV27 | CASSPLDGYNEQFF
TRBV18 | CASSPLGDEQYF
TRBV25-1 | CASSEWLELHF
TRBV7-2 | CASSSPQGPDTEDFF
TRBV7-7 | CASSEEGRGLYNEQFF
TRBV12-3/TRBV12-4 | CASSLGIRDQVF
TRBV11-2 | CASSLQDNWGEAFF
TRBV7-2 | CASSSGQGDHTQYF
TRBV7-9 | CASSRGQGGKTQYHF
TRBV2 | CASSAQGSATEAFF
TRBV20-1 | CSARSPGQGGTTTQYF
TRBV6-5 | CASRTLYEQYF
TRBV19 | CASSVGGGGYTEAFF
TRBV27 | CASRLMGEGIGTNEKLFF
TRBV10-3 | CAISECGEVNDKVFF
TRBV27 | CASSLSAQDPVSEDLFF
TRBV7-2 | CASSAEQGYVYVQYF
TRBV3-1 | CASSQGDIRNQPQHF
TRBV11-3 | CASSSGTVSYNEQFF
TRBV7-9 | CASSVGGEAIF
TRBV20-1 | CSASEPSGLETQYF
TRBV30 | CAWSSGGASGANVLTF
TRBV7-9 | CASSLDDRNEQFF
TRBV2 | CASSPGQNTGEVGETQYF
TRBV5-5 | CASSLPGTEYGYTF
TRBV29-1 | CSVEEETRVRGYTF
TRBV7-9 | CASSLEAAASPVQF
TRBV29-1 | CSASQGTYGYTF
TRBV7-3 | CASSLTLRGDAVLHF
TRBV5-8 | CASSLVGAMNTEAFF
TRBV20-1 | CSAGHWRNRSQHF
TRBV19 | CASSIVRTGGNSPLHF
TRBV9 | CASSVELGQGVTDF
TRBV2 | CASSGATNTGELYF
TRBV24-1 | CATSLGADTQYF